The following is a T cell receptor (beta chain) sequence with its context. The antigen is not known. Aged about 6 to 100, donors were systemically healthy Caucasians from Russia. Primers used in a second PCR of about 7 to 11 cycles were a sample-barcoded 5' primer and a J-beta primer mix. A single record per CDR3 protein comes from TCRdb applying MiXCR to the 5' RACE reads. The sample comprises 780,000 or so distinct CDR3 sequences, around half of which are singletons, and roughly two fifths rests with the top ten. These data originate in a study of blood T cells in healthy people across ages. Study-wide points: Diversity was higher, and naive CD4+ cells more numerous, in long-lived donors than in aged donors. Strongly correlated with naive T cell percentage was TCR beta diversity.

The length of the CDR3 is 15 residues. Trimming removed 0 bases from V and 11 bases from J; junction bases left unmatched: 10. Material for sequencing was blood. The chain joins TRBV12-3 or TRBV12-4 to TRBJ2-5; 9 nucleotides line up with TRBD2. This receptor was identified in a man aged 80 or over in good health. CDR3 bases: TGTGCCAGCAGTTTAGCGGCTAGCGGGGAGGAAGAGCAGTACTTC. It specifies CASSLAASGEEEQYF.